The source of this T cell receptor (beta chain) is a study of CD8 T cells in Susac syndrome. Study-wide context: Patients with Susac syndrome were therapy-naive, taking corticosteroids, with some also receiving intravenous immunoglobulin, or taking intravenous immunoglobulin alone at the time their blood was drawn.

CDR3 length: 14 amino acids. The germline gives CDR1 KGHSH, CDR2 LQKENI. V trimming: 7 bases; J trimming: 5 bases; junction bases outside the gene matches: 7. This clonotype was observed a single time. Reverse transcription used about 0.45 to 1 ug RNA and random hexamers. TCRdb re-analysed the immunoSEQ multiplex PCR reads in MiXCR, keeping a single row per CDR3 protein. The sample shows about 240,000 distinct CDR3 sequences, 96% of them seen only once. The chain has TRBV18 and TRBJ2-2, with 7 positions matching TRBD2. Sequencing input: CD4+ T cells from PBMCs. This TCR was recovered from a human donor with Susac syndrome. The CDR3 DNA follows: TGTGCCAGCTTCCCTAGCGGCCCTACCGGGGAGCTGTTTTTT. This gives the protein CASFPSGPTGELFF.